The following is a T cell receptor beta chain sequence with its context. As yet, its antigen is unknown. Treatment here: roughly ten-day PBMC culture with coronavirus spike peptide pools or control peptides (ViraFEST assay). From the unexposed donor, CD4+ T cells were collected ahead of the COVID-19 pandemic (2011-2018). The sample belongs to a study of vaccination and CD4 T cells after COVID-19. Study background: Convalescents were six males and four females, two of them Hispanic. From HCoV-229E, HCoV-OC43, HCoV-NL63 and SARS-CoV-2, overlapping spike peptides were used to stimulate the cells.

With the Oncomine TCR Beta short-read assay, DNA from cultured CD4+ T cells was sequenced. TCRdb re-called the PCR reads through MiXCR, storing one row per CDR3 protein. The table includes fewer than 7,500 distinct CDR3 sequences, around three quarters detected once. Points from the study as a whole: Within the convalescent patients, spike mono-reactivity was found in 304 of 307 vaccine-specific clones. Analysis covered relatively few convalescent patients and lacked any early post-infection timepoints.

Trimming pared 6 bases from V and 2 bases from J, leaving 13 bases between. The germline CDR1 and CDR2 sequences are MNHEY and SMNVEV (reference sequence). This CDR3 is 14 amino acids long. This receptor was taken from a human donor in good health. The sequencing sample was made of CD4+ T cells from blood, cultured in vitro. The chain joins TRBV27 to TRBJ1-1; tentatively, D is TRBD1 (5 bases). CDR3 nucleotides: TGTGCCAGCAGATTAGACAGACTTAACACTGAAGCTTTCTTT. Translating it yields CASRLDRLNTEAFF.